The TCR beta chain under discussion was sequenced for a study of T cell responses to AZD1222 COVID-19 vaccine. Looked up from germline, CDR1 is MNHEY and CDR2 is SVGEGT. The length of the CDR3 is 14 residues. With 6 bases removed from V and 0 bases from J, the gap between germline ends came to 9 bases. This table comes from immunoSEQ multiplex PCR, and its TCRdb copy is limited to in-frame clones, with some not included. The sample shows about 130,000 clones, 93% of them seen only once. This receptor was identified in an adult in good health. The sample here was peripheral blood, taken on day 0 of AZD1222 vaccination. The chain recombines TRBV6-2 or TRBV6-3 with TRBJ1-3; D remains ambiguous. CDR3 loop: CASSQDNSGNTIYF. CDR3 coding DNA: TGTGCCAGCAGCCAGGATAACTCTGGAAACACCATATATTTT.